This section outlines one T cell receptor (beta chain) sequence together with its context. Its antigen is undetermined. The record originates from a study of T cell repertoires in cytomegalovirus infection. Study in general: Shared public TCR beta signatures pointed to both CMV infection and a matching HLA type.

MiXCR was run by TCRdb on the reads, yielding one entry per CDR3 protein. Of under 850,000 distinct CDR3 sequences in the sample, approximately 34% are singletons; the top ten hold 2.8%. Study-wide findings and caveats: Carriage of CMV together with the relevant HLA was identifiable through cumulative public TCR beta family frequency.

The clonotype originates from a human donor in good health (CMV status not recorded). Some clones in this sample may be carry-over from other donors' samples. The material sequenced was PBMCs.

The CDR3 protein is CASSLRSGSGYGANVLTF. The CDR3 DNA reads as TGTGCCAGCAGCTTGAGAAGCGGGAGCGGGTACGGGGCCAACGTCCTGACTTTC. V usage is TRBV5-6 and J usage is TRBJ2-6; TRBD2 matches 8 bases. This CDR3 region has 18 residues. Germline values: CDR1 SGHDT, CDR2 YYEEEE. The V and J ends lost 1 base and 4 bases, in that order; junction bases with no gene match: 10. Drawing the rest from reference TRBV5-6 and TRBJ2-6, the complete variable domain is DAGVTQSPTHLIKTRGQQVTLRCSPKSGHDTVSWYQQALGQGPQFIFQYYEEEERQRGNFPDRFSGHQFPNYSSELNVNALLLGDSALYLCASSLRSGSGYGANVLTFGAGSRLTVL.